This T cell receptor beta chain derives from a study of radiotherapy plus CTLA-4 blockade in lung cancer. The overall study: Overall, 15% to 20% of patients showed an objective response, while roughly 28% attained disease control.

The V gene lost 6 bases and the J gene lost 3 bases, with 14 bases spanning the gap. CDR3 length: 14 amino acids. Germline V gene sequence: CDR1 SNHLY, CDR2 FYNNEI. The table came from immunoSEQ multiplex PCR; TCRdb's copy has only in-frame clones and leaves some out. The data hold about 87,000 clones, with more than 75% observed a single time. Participants had chemo-refractory metastatic non-small-cell lung cancer and were treated with focal radiation plus ipilimumab CTLA-4 blockade. Source: peripheral blood, taken from a patient treated with radiotherapy plus ipilimumab. The TCR sequence derives from a human donor with non-small cell lung cancer that progressed on radiotherapy plus ipilimumab. The J gene is TRBJ1-1, the V gene TRBV2; D not certain. The CDR3 nucleotides read TGTGCCAGCAGGGGGAGGGCGGCGGACACTGAAGCTTTCTTT. Amino acids: CASRGRAADTEAFF. Full variable domain (remainder filled in from reference TRBV2 and TRBJ1-1): EPEVTQTPSHQVTQMGQEVILRCVPISNHLYFYWYRQILGQKVEFLVSFYNNEISEKSEIFDDQFSVERPDGSNFTLKIRSTKLEDSAMYFCASRGRAADTEAFFGQGTRLTVV.